This TCR beta chain was sequenced for a study of T cell clones after liver transplantation. Study-level information: HCV positivity affected three of eight recipients; the rest lacked autoimmune or viral indications. General study points: Rather than being deleted, graft donor-reactive T cells may have moved into the graft. The donor-reactive repertoire was only partly measurable in two subjects, lacking donor cells. Circulating graft-donor-reactive CD4 TCRbeta sequences fell significantly post-transplant in most of the 8 subjects.

The CDR3 spans 18 residues. Germline CDR1 is MNHEY and CDR2 is SMNVEV (reference sequence). The V gene lost 3 bases and the J gene lost 0 bases, with 15 bases spanning the gap. To note about this clone: Its antigen is undetermined.

Data came from immunoSEQ multiplex PCR; TCRdb stores just in-frame clones and leaves some out. The sample yields 45,000 to 60,000 clones, 60% to 75% seen once. This receptor was identified in a human patient who received a liver transplant. Some of these T cells may belong to the graft donor. The V gene is TRBV27, the J gene TRBJ1-6; perhaps TRBD1 as D (5 bases). The specimen comprised CD4+ T cells from blood, sampled at the 22-month timepoint. The CDR3 sequence: CASSFKPPGSSYNSPLHF. The CDR3 DNA sequence: TGTGCCAGCAGTTTCAAACCTCCAGGGAGCTCCTATAATTCACCCCTCCACTTT.